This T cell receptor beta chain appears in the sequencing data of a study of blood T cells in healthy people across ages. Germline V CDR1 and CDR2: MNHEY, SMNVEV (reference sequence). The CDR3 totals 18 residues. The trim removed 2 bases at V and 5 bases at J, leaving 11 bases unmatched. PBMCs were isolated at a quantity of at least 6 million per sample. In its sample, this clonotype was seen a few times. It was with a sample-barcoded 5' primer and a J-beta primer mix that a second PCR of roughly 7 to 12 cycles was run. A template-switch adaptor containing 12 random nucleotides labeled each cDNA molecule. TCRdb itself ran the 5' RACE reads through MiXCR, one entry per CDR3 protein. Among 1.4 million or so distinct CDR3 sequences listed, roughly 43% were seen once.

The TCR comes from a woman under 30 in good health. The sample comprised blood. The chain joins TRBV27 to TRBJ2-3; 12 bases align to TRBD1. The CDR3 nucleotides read TGTGCCAGCAGTTTAAGACCACCGGGACAGGGGGCTGTAGATACGCAGTATTTT. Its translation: CASSLRPPGQGAVDTQYF.